A selection of T cell receptor beta chains follows, all from one sample in a study of graft-versus-host responses after intestinal transplantation. These receptors lack a known antigen. Using immunoSEQ multiplex PCR, the repertoire was profiled, and TCRdb retains in-frame clones only, with some absent. The profile shows 60,000 to 75,000 clones, around 90% of them singletons. The sample was unstimulated CD8+ T cells sorted from spleen or lymph node cells, taken before intestinal transplant. Every receptor here comes from a human donor who received an intestinal transplant. Each CDR3 is given with its conserved first and last residue. A D gene is named only where the DNA matches it firmly. Only part of the rows carry a size: once, few, many, or a class if the clone is expanded.

j_call	clone_size	v_call	d_call	cdr3_nt	cdr3_aa
TRBJ2-7	.	TRBV11-2	.	TGTGCCAGCAGCTTTTCTACCGAGCAAGCCTACGAGCAGTACTTC	CASSFSTEQAYEQYF
TRBJ2-5	.	TRBV11-2	.	TGTGCCAGCAGCTTAGGGCGGGCTATTGAGACCCAGTACTTC	CASSLGRAIETQYF
TRBJ1-1	.	TRBV19	.	TGTGCCAGTATCTACGGCACTGAAGCTTTCTTT	CASIYGTEAFF
TRBJ2-1	.	TRBV7-6	.	TGTGCCAGCAGCTTAGGACGTTGGGCGGGGAGCTCCTACAATGAGCAGTTCTTC	CASSLGRWAGSSYNEQFF
TRBJ2-1	.	TRBV7-2	TRBD1	TGTGCCAGCACCGCAGAGGGGGCGGCCTCCTACAATGAGCAGTTCTTC	CASTAEGAASYNEQFF
TRBJ2-1	.	TRBV27	TRBD1	TGTGCCAGCAGTCTTCGGACAGGTTATGAGCAGTTCTTC	CASSLRTGYEQFF
TRBJ1-1	.	TRBV19	TRBD1	TGTGCCAGTAGCGCGTTACCAGGGACAGGGGGCTTTCCTGAAGCTTTCTTT	CASSALPGTGGFPEAFF
TRBJ1-2	.	TRBV10-2	.	TGCGCCAGCACGGGAAATCCCATGTCTAACTATGGCTACACCTTC	CASTGNPMSNYGYTF
TRBJ1-2	.	TRBV9	.	TGTGCCAGCAGCGTAGGGGGCAGTGACTATGGCTACACCTTC	CASSVGGSDYGYTF
TRBJ2-1	.	TRBV6-1	.	TGTGCCAGCAGAAATACAGGGAAGGCCTACAATGAGCAGTTCTTC	CASRNTGKAYNEQFF
TRBJ2-1	once	TRBV6-6	TRBD1	TGTGCCAGCAGCGAGGGGACAGAGGCAAATGAGCAGTTCTTC	CASSEGTEANEQFF
TRBJ2-7	.	TRBV28	TRBD1	TGTGCCAGCAGTTTAAGACAGGGGAGTTATTTGGGGGAGAACCCCTCCTACGAGCAGTACTTC	CASSLRQGSYLGENPSYEQYF
TRBJ1-3	.	TRBV7-8	.	TGTGCCAGCAGCGGGCTGGGTGGAAACACCATATATTTT	CASSGLGGNTIYF
TRBJ1-5	.	TRBV2	.	TGTGCCAGCAGTGAATCATCCATGTGGGGCCCCAATCAGCCCCAGCATTTT	CASSESSMWGPNQPQHF
TRBJ1-6	.	TRBV7-7	.	TGTGCTAGCAGCAATAAAGGGGGTCCCGTTAATTCACCCCTCCACTTT	CASSNKGGPVNSPLHF
TRBJ2-3	.	TRBV27	TRBD2	TGTGCCAGCAGTTGGACTAGCGGGCGGGGCACAGATACGCAGTATTTT	CASSWTSGRGTDTQYF
TRBJ2-7	.	TRBV27	TRBD1	TGTGCCAGCGCTCCCGGGACAGGGGGCTTCTACGAGCAGTACTTC	CASAPGTGGFYEQYF
TRBJ2-7	.	TRBV15	TRBD2	TGTGCCACCAGCAGGGTCCGTGGAGCGGGAGTATACGAGCAGTACTTC	CATSRVRGAGVYEQYF
TRBJ2-2	.	TRBV9	TRBD2	TGTGCCAGCAGCGTAGTCGCGGGGGGGATGGGCACCGGGGAGCTGTTTTTT	CASSVVAGGMGTGELFF
TRBJ1-2	.	TRBV20-1	.	TGCAGTGCTGTGACAGCGACTGGCTACACCTTC	CSAVTATGYTF
TRBJ2-7	.	TRBV5-1	.	TGCGCCAGCTCCCCAGTATCGTTCTACGAGCAGTACTTC	CASSPVSFYEQYF
TRBJ2-3	.	TRBV29-1	.	TGCAGCGTTGAAGATAGGAGTGGTGATAGCTGGTTTAGGTCAGATACGCAGTATTTT	CSVEDRSGDSWFRSDTQYF
TRBJ2-7	.	TRBV11-2	TRBD2	TGTGCCAGCAGCTTTGAACTAGCGGGAGATGTTTACGAGCAGTACTTC	CASSFELAGDVYEQYF
TRBJ2-7	.	TRBV7-6	.	TGTGCCAGCAGCTTAGGTGCGGCTGCTGAATCCTACGAGCAGTACTTC	CASSLGAAAESYEQYF
TRBJ2-1	.	TRBV7-9	.	TGTGCCAGCAGCTTAATACCGGATGAGCAGTTCTTC	CASSLIPDEQFF
TRBJ1-2	.	TRBV4-1	.	TGCGCCAGCAGCCTCGTTCTTCACTACAGGGAGGGTGCCTATGGCTACACCTTC	CASSLVLHYREGAYGYTF
TRBJ1-1	.	TRBV5-1	TRBD1	TGCGCCAGCAGCTTACGACAGGGACCTCTTAGCACTGAAGCTTTCTTT	CASSLRQGPLSTEAFF
TRBJ2-1	.	TRBV7-8	TRBD1	TGTGCCAGCAGCTTCGATCCTAGGGGGCTAGTGAAAGAGCAGTTCTTC	CASSFDPRGLVKEQFF
TRBJ1-2	.	TRBV2	.	TGTGCCAGCCCCCACAGGAGAGGGACACTTGGCTACACCTTC	CASPHRRGTLGYTF
TRBJ1-5	.	TRBV27	.	TGTGCCAGCAGTTTTTTGGGCATCAATCAGCCCCAGCATTTT	CASSFLGINQPQHF
TRBJ1-1	.	TRBV11-2	.	TGTGCCAGCAGCTTATCCTCCGGGGGGTCGGAAGCTTTCTTT	CASSLSSGGSEAFF
TRBJ2-7	.	TRBV6-1	.	TGTGCCAGCAGTGAATTGGAGTTGAGCGAGCAGTACTTC	CASSELELSEQYF
TRBJ1-1	.	TRBV10-2	.	TGCGCCAGCAGTCCAGGGTTCTGGGCTTTCTTT	CASSPGFWAFF
TRBJ1-5	.	TRBV28	.	TGTGCCAGCAGTTTAAGGCAGGGGAGTCAGCCCCAGCATTTT	CASSLRQGSQPQHF
TRBJ1-1	once	TRBV5-1	.	TGCGCCAGCAGCTTGGCCGGGGATAGTCCCCCGAACACTGAAGCTTTCTTT	CASSLAGDSPPNTEAFF
TRBJ2-7	.	TRBV13	.	TGTGCCAGCAGCTCGGGGACTCCCTACGAGCAGTACTTC	CASSSGTPYEQYF
TRBJ2-1	.	TRBV28	.	TGTGCCAGCAGTCCGAGGGAAGCGGGCCTCTGGGAGCAGTTCTTC	CASSPREAGLWEQFF